The 11 T cell receptor beta chains below were found in one sample sequenced in a study of prognosis after radiotherapy for stage I lung cancer. Multiplex PCR in two rounds served to amplify TCR beta CDR3 from genomic DNA. First-round PCR, the initial amplification, used primers specific to each TRBV and TRBJ gene. TCRdb used MiXCR to reprocess the multiplex PCR reads, holding one entry per CDR3 protein. The sample has approximately 23,000 distinct CDR3 sequences, roughly 40% seen once. Sample: PBMCs, taken before or after stereotactic body radiation therapy (not recorded which). These receptors were taken from a donor over 45 with non-small cell lung cancer.

On this clonotype: A far larger clone is one nucleotide away, so this likely arose from a read error. The CDR3 spells CASRRRGAENQYF. CDR3 DNA sequence: TGTGCCAGCAGAAGGAGGGGGGCGGAGAACCAGTACTTC. The V call is TRBV6-2 or TRBV6-3, the J call TRBJ2-5; D may match TRBD1 or TRBD2 (6 bases each). There are 13 residues in the CDR3. The germline V gene encodes CDR1 MNHEY and CDR2 SVGEGT.

This clonotype was observed a single time. The chain has TRBV6-1 and TRBJ2-1, with 9 positions matching TRBD2. The germline V gene has CDR1 MNHNS and CDR2 SASEGT. Unmatched junction bases numbered 11, after V lost 6 bases and J lost 8 bases. This CDR3 has 15 residues. The CDR3 sequence is CASSPTAGGVDEQFF. The CDR3 DNA sequence: TGTGCCAGCAGCCCCACTGCGGGAGGGGTGGATGAGCAGTTCTTC.

This clonotype has ten or more counts. The chain is built from TRBV5-4 and TRBJ1-2; 10 nucleotides line up with TRBD1. This CDR3 has 14 amino acids. With 4 bases clipped from V and 4 bases from J, the junction kept 4 bases outside the gene matches. In germline, CDR1 is SGHNT, CDR2 YYREEE (reference sequence). The CDR3, as DNA: TGTGCCAGCAGCCCTAGGGACAGGGGCTATGGCTACACCTTC. As protein: CASSPRDRGYGYTF.

This clonotype was detected ten times or more. The chain recombines TRBV6-2 or TRBV6-3 with TRBJ2-1; 10 nucleotides align to TRBD2. CDR3 size: 15 residues. After removal of 5 bases from V and 2 bases from J, the junction contained 3 bases not matched to a gene. CDR1 is MNHEY and CDR2 is SVGEGT in the germline V gene. The CDR3 protein is CASSGGLATYNEQFF. As DNA, the CDR3 is TGTGCCAGCAGTGGGGGACTAGCGACCTACAATGAGCAGTTCTTC.

This chain connects TRBV11-2 to TRBJ2-1; D not resolved. V shed 1 base and J shed 7 bases, with 14 bases lying between them. The CDR3 has 15 amino acids. CDR1 is SGHAT, CDR2 FQNNGV, per germline. CDR3 residues: CASSLGSRMGNEQFF. CDR3 in DNA: TGTGCCAGCAGCTTAGGTTCCAGGATGGGGAATGAGCAGTTCTTC. Based on the CDR3 plus reference TRBV11-2 and TRBJ2-1, the full variable domain is EAGVAQSPRYKIIEKRQSVAFWCNPISGHATLYWYQQILGQGPKLLIQFQNNGVVDDSQLPKDRFSAERLKGVDSTLKIQPAKLEDSAVYLCASSLGSRMGNEQFFGPGTRLTVL.

Points on this clonotype: The junction differs from germline at one of its ends, possibly a read error. The CDR3 here is CASSIDGWDRGLAFNTWELFF. The CDR3 DNA follows: TGTGCCAGTAGTATAGACGGGTGGGACAGGGGGCTTGCGTTTAACACCTGGGAGCTGTTTTTT. The chain recombines TRBV19 with TRBJ2-2; TRBD1 matches at 12 bases. Germline V CDR1 and CDR2: LNHDA, SQIVND (reference sequence). The CDR3 extends over 21 amino acids.

This clonotype has at least ten counts. The V call is TRBV10-3, the J call TRBJ2-3, with D perhaps TRBD2 (6 bases). The CDR3 has 17 amino acids. Trimming removed 0 bases from V and 6 bases from J, with 19 bases in between. The germline V gene has CDR1 ENHRY and CDR2 SYGVKD. For the CDR3, the DNA is TGTGCCATCAGTGAGTCCGGGGGAGGAACCCAAGCGGATACGCAGTATTTT. Translating it yields CAISESGGGTQADTQYF.

Many counts were recorded for this clonotype. The genes are TRBV2 and TRBJ1-2; the D gene is possibly TRBD1 (6 bases). The germline V gene has CDR1 SNHLY and CDR2 FYNNEI. The germline V and J ends were trimmed by 6 bases and 5 bases, with 19 bases remaining between them. CDR3 length equals 15 residues. The CDR3 loop is CASRPTQGGAYGYTF. Here the CDR3 DNA reads TGTGCCAGCAGACCCACCCAAGGGGGGGCGTATGGCTACACCTTC.

The CDR3 nucleotides are TGTGCCAGCAGCTTAAGTAGCTTGTACAATGAGCAGTTCTTC. As protein: CASSLSSLYNEQFF. The chain combines TRBV14 with TRBJ2-1; D not resolved. The CDR3 is 14 amino acids. CDR1 is SGHDN and CDR2 is FVKESK in the germline V gene. Trimming took 5 bases from V and 4 from J, leaving 12 bases between them. Combining the CDR3 with reference TRBV14 and TRBJ2-1 gives the whole variable domain EAGVTQFPSHSVIEKGQTVTLRCDPISGHDNLYWYRRVMGKEIKFLLHFVKESKQDESGMPNNRFLAERTGGTYSTLKVQPAELEDSGVYFCASSLSSLYNEQFFGPGTRLTVL.

This clonotype has just a few counts. Given a much more abundant clone one base away, this may be a read error. This chain uses TRBV11-3 with TRBJ2-5; 14 nucleotides match TRBD2. CDR3 size: 18 residues. Germline loops: CDR1 SGHNT, CDR2 YENEEA. The DNA of the CDR3 is TGTGCCAGCAGCTTTTCCCCTCGACTAGCGGGAGGGCAAGAGACCAAGTACTTC. Translating it yields CASSFSPRLAGGQETKYF.

This clonotype has a count of ten or more. The chain recombines TRBV15 with TRBJ1-5; no firm D call. From germline, CDR1 is LNHNV and CDR2 YYDKDF (reference sequence). Trimming left V 0 bases short and J 5 bases short, with 11 bases between. The CDR3 length is 15 residues. The CDR3 sequence is CATSRDRGIHQPQHF. In nucleotides, the CDR3 is TGTGCCACCAGCAGAGATCGAGGGATCCATCAGCCCCAGCATTTT. Looking up the rest from reference TRBV15 and TRBJ1-5 gives the full variable domain: DAMVIQNPRYQVTQFGKPVTLSCSQTLNHNVMYWYQQKSSQAPKLLFHYYDKDFNNEADTPDNFQSRRPNTSFCFLDIRSPGLGDTAMYLCATSRDRGIHQPQHFGDGTRLSIL.